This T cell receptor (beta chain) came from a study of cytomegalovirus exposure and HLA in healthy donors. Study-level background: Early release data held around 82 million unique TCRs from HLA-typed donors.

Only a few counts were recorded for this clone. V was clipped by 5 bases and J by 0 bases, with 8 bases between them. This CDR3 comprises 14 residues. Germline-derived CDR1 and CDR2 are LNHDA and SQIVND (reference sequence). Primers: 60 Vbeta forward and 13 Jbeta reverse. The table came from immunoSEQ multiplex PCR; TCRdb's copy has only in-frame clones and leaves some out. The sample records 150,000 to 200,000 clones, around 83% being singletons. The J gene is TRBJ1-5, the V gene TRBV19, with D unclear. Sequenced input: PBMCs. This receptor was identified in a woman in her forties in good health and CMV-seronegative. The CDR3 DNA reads TGTGCCAGTAGTGGCTCAGTTAGCAATCAGCCCCAGCATTTT. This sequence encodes CASSGSVSNQPQHF.